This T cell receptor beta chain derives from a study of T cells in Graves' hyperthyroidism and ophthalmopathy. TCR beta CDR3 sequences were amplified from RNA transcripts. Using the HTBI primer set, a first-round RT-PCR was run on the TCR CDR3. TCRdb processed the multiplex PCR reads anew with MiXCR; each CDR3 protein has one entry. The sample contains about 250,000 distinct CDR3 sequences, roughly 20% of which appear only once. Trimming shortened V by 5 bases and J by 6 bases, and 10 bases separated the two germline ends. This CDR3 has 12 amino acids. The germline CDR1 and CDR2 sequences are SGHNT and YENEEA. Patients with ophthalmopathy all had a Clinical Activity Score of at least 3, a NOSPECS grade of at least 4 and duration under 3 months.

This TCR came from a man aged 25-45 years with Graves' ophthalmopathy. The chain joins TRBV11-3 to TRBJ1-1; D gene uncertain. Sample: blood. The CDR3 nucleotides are TGTGCCAGCAGCCAAGCCAAGTCTGAAGCTTTCTTT. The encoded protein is CASSQAKSEAFF. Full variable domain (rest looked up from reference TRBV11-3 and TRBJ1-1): EAGVVQSPRYKIIEKKQPVAFWCNPISGHNTLYWYLQNLGQGPELLIRYENEEAVDDSQLPKDRFSAERLKGVDSTLKIQPAELGDSAVYLCASSQAKSEAFFGQGTRLTVV.